One sample yielded the 7 T cell receptor beta chains listed below, sequenced in a study of OX40 agonist ivuxolimab in advanced cancers. The protocol was immunoSEQ multiplex PCR, while the TCRdb copy is restricted to in-frame clones and leaves out a portion. The sample lists about 68,000 clones, around nine tenths occurring once. This sample comprised CD4+ or CD8+ T cells sorted from blood, obtained in a trial of the OX40 agonist ivuxolimab. The receptor set was obtained from an adult with an advanced solid tumor such as melanoma, head and neck, liver or kidney cancer.

The V and J genes are TRBV5-1 and TRBJ2-1, with D unclear. The CDR3 runs to 15 residues. The germline CDR1 and CDR2 sequences are SGHRS and YFSETQ. V gave up 6 bases and J gave up 0 bases, with 13 bases separating them. The CDR3 region is CASTLRLASYNEQFF. Written as DNA, the CDR3 is TGCGCCAGCACCCTTCGACTGGCCTCCTACAATGAGCAGTTCTTC.

Note on this clone: The same CDR3 also results from other DNA sequences found in this sample. V is TRBV10-3 and J is TRBJ1-2; D is perhaps TRBD1 (5 bases). The V gene's germline CDR1 is ENHRY and CDR2 SYGVKD. The CDR3 sequence is 15 residues long. Trimming took 0 bases from V and 2 from J, leaving 10 bases between them. The CDR3 here is CAISESAGYNYGYTF. CDR3 nucleotides: TGTGCCATCAGTGAGTCCGCAGGGTACAACTATGGCTACACCTTC.

The chain joins TRBV5-4 to TRBJ2-1; TRBD2 is a possible D gene (7 bases). The length of the CDR3 is 15 residues. Trimming took 1 base from V and 8 from J, leaving 16 bases between them. The germline V gene encodes CDR1 SGHNT and CDR2 YYREEE (reference sequence). As DNA, the CDR3 is TGTGCCAGCAGCTTGAAAAGGACTAGGGGGGATGAGCAGTTCTTC. Encoded protein: CASSLKRTRGDEQFF.

The V and J genes are TRBV18 and TRBJ2-7; D is undetermined. The germline V gene has CDR1 KGHSH and CDR2 LQKENI. The CDR3 runs to 14 residues. The V end lost 2 bases, the J end lost 4 bases, and 12 bases lay between the germline ends. The CDR3 sequence is CASSPIRALYEQYF. The CDR3 nucleotides are TGTGCCAGCTCACCAATAAGGGCCCTATACGAGCAGTACTTC. The whole variable domain, filled in from reference TRBV18 and TRBJ2-7, reads NAGVMQNPRHLVRRRGQEARLRCSPMKGHSHVYWYRQLPEEGLKFMVYLQKENIIDESGMPKERFSAEFPKEGPSILRIQQVVRGDSAAYFCASSPIRALYEQYFGPGTRLTVT.

The chain uses TRBV11-2 and TRBJ1-4; unclear D gene. Germline values: CDR1 SGHAT, CDR2 FQNNGV. This CDR3 spans 16 amino acids. Trimming shortened V by 5 bases and J by 5 bases, and 18 bases separated the two germline ends. The CDR3: CASSLRSVWYNEKLFF. Written as DNA, the CDR3 is TGTGCCAGCAGCCTAAGGTCGGTCTGGTACAATGAAAAACTGTTTTTT.

The chain joins TRBV7-6 to TRBJ2-1, with TRBD1 as a possible D gene (5 bases). The CDR3 is made up of 16 amino acids. CDR1 and CDR2 (germline): SGHVS, FNYEAQ. V shed 2 bases and J shed 2 bases, with 13 bases lying between them. The CDR3 loop reads CASSLSQGNPYNEQFF. The CDR3 coding sequence is TGTGCCAGCAGCTTATCCCAGGGTAATCCCTACAATGAGCAGTTCTTC.

The rearrangement links TRBV18 to TRBJ1-2; no firm D call. Trimming took off 3 bases at V and 0 bases at J, with 14 bases between the two ends. CDR3 length: 16 amino acids. Germline lookup yields CDR1 KGHSH and CDR2 LQKENI. The CDR3 sequence: CASSPSRQTPNYGYTF. The CDR3 nucleotides are TGTGCCAGCTCACCGTCTAGGCAGACTCCTAACTATGGCTACACCTTC.